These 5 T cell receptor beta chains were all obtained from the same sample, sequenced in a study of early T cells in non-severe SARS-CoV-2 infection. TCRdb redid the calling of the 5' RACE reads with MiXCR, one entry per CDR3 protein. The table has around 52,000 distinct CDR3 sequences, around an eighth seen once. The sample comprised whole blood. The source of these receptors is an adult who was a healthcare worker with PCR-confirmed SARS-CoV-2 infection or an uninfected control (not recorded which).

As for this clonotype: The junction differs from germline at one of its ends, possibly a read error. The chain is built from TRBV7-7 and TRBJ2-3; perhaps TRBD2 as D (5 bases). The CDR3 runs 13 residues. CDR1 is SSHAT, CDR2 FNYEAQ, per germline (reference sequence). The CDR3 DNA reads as TGTGCTAGCAGCTTAGTCGGGGCAGATACGCAGTATTTT. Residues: CASSLVGADTQYF.

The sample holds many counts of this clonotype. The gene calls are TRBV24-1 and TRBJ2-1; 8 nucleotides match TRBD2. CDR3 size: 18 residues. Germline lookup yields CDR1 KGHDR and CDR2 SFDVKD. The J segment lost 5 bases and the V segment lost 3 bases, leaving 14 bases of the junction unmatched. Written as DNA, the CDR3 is TGTGCCACCAGTGATCGGGGTAGCGGGAACCCAGTAAACAATGAGCAGTTCTTC. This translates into CATSDRGSGNPVNNEQFF.

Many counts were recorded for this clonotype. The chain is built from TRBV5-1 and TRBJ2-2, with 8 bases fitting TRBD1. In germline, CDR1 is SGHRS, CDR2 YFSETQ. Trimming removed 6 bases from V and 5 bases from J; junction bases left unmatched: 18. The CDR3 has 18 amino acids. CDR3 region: CASTASFPGGDRTGELFF. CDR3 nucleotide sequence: TGCGCCAGCACAGCATCCTTTCCAGGGGGCGATCGGACCGGGGAGCTGTTTTTT.

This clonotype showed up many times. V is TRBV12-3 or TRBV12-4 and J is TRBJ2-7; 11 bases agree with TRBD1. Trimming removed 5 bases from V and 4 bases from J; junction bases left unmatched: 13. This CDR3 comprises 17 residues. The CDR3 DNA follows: TGTGCCAGCAGTCAGCGCCAGGGACAGGGGGGATTATACGAGCAGTACTTC. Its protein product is CASSQRQGQGGLYEQYF.

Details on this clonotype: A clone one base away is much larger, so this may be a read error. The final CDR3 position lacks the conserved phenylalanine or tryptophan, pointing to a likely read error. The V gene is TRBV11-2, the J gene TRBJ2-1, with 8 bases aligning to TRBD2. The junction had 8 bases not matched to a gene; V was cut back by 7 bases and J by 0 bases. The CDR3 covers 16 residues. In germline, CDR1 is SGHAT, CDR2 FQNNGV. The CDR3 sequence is CASTLSAGASYNEQFL. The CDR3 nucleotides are TGTGCCAGCACCCTCTCAGCGGGAGCCTCCTACAATGAGCAGTTCCTC.